This T cell receptor beta chain was identified in a study of shared clonotypes between healthy human individuals. Across the study: Participating donors consisted of two women and a few men aged 18 to 49. Regarding the study as a whole: Depth was large, yet rarefaction showed that sorted-subset sequencing was incomplete.

Between the trimmed V and J ends, which lost 6 bases and 7 bases, there was a span of 19 bases. Germline V CDR1 and CDR2: SNHLY, FYNNEI. The CDR3 sequence is 15 residues long. In the original processing: ImmunoSEQ output held junction-only sequences without quality scores, so filtering differed. Measured with immunoSEQ multiplex PCR; TCRdb has only the in-frame clones, and not every one. V, J and clone size reflect that table, while D and trimming were determined from the DNA. This table has 900,000 to 1,200,000 clones, around 78% appearing once. As to this clone: Its specificity is unknown.

Adults of Caucasian background living in Nashville, Tennessee made up all donors. J is TRBJ2-1 and V is TRBV2; the D gene is possibly TRBD2 (5 bases). The specimen sequenced was memory CD4+ T cells from PBMCs. Subset defined: CD45RA-negative fraction. This TCR came from a man aged 18 to 29 in good health. Some clones in this sample may be carry-over from other donors' samples. The CDR3 nucleotides read TGTGCCAGCAGGTATACGGACTCGACGGTAAATGAGCAGTTCTTC. It translates to CASRYTDSTVNEQFF.